A single sample is the source of the 28 T cell receptor beta chains below, sequenced in a study of neoadjuvant anti-PD-1 for oral cavity cancer. The time point here: after neoadjuvant nivolumab, at surgical resection. Sequenced by immunoSEQ multiplex PCR; TCRdb stores in-frame clones only, minus some. The table includes approximately 23,000 clones, roughly 45% detected once. The sample was tumor tissue, taken after nivolumab (anti-PD-1) treatment. These receptors were collected from a person aged 35 to 85 with oral cavity squamous cell carcinoma.

This clone was observed a handful of times. The chain has TRBV19 and TRBJ1-2; TRBD1 might be the D (6 bases). From germline, CDR1 is LNHDA and CDR2 SQIVND (reference sequence). V lost 3 bases, J lost 8 bases, and 16 bases lay in between. The CDR3 sequence is 14 residues long. CDR3 protein: CASSIRDMGGGYTF. CDR3 coding DNA: TGTGCCAGTAGTATCCGGGACATGGGAGGAGGCTACACCTTC.

The CDR3 sequence is CASSLWGTGDYTF. The CDR3 region has the DNA TGTGCCAGCAGTTTATGGGGGACAGGGGACTACACCTTC. The chain carries TRBV28 and TRBJ1-2; 10 nucleotides agree with TRBD1. The CDR3 length is 13 residues. V shed 0 bases, J shed 10 bases, and the junction held 2 bases outside the gene matches. Germline loops: CDR1 MDHEN, CDR2 SYDVKM.

The sample holds a few counts of this clone. V is TRBV29-1 and J is TRBJ1-1; no clear D. This CDR3 is built from 10 residues. V lost 1 base to trimming and J lost 7 bases, with 4 bases between them. Germline-derived CDR1 and CDR2 are SQVTM and ANQGSEA. This CDR3 reads CSVEVREAFF. As DNA, the CDR3 is TGCAGCGTTGAAGTCCGTGAAGCTTTCTTT.

V gene TRBV6-1 combines with J gene TRBJ1-6; 7 bases align to TRBD1. V trimming: 5 bases; J trimming: 11 bases; junction bases outside the gene matches: 12. The germline CDR1 and CDR2 sequences are MNHNS and SASEGT. There are 15 residues in the CDR3. CDR3 in amino acids: CASSTDRERVAPLHF. DNA of the CDR3: TGTGCCAGCAGTACAGACAGGGAGAGGGTGGCACCCCTCCACTTT.

This clone has more than one count but fewer than ten. The rearrangement uses TRBV19 and TRBJ2-2; unclear D gene. The germline CDR1 and CDR2 sequences are LNHDA and SQIVND (reference sequence). CDR3 size: 17 residues. The germline V and J ends were trimmed by 8 bases and 1 base, with 20 bases remaining between them. CDR3 sequence reads: CASRSIYLQRNTGELFF. In DNA, the CDR3 is TGTGCCAGTCGTAGTATATATTTACAAAGGAACACCGGGGAGCTGTTTTTT.

A few counts support this clone. The chain carries TRBV7-9 and TRBJ1-2; the D is unclear. The CDR3 has 13 residues. Trimming took 0 bases from V and 5 from J, leaving 7 bases between them. Germline V gene lookup returns CDR1 SEHNR and CDR2 FQNEAQ (reference sequence). The CDR3 here is CASSLAWFYGYTF. CDR3 in DNA: TGTGCCAGCAGCTTAGCCTGGTTTTATGGCTACACCTTC.

The chain joins TRBV2 to TRBJ2-7; 9 positions match TRBD2. The CDR3 has 14 amino acids. Germline V gene lookup returns CDR1 SNHLY and CDR2 FYNNEI. V was pared by 8 bases and J by 7 bases, with 12 bases of the junction left unmatched. The CDR3: CASDTLAGSGEQYF. The CDR3 DNA sequence: TGTGCCAGCGATACCCTAGCGGGGTCGGGGGAGCAGTACTTC.

The chain links TRBV7-2 to TRBJ2-7; D is uncertain. V was pared by 3 bases and J by 7 bases, with 7 bases between. The CDR3 spans 11 residues. Germline CDR1 is SGHTA and CDR2 is FQGNSA. The CDR3 region has the DNA TGTGCCAGCAGCTTCTTAGCAGAGCAGTACTTC. Residues: CASSFLAEQYF.

V and J are TRBV5-6 and TRBJ2-1; TRBD2 agrees at 7 bases. The CDR3 loop spans 15 amino acids. Germline CDR1 SGHDT, CDR2 YYEEEE. Germline trimming cut 1 base from V and 4 bases from J; bases unmatched to any gene: 5. Here the CDR3 DNA reads TGTGCCAGCAGCTTGTTCGGCGGGGGATACAATGAGCAGTTCTTC. As protein: CASSLFGGGYNEQFF.

The V gene is TRBV2, the J gene TRBJ1-4, with a possible D match to TRBD1 (6 bases). Per germline, CDR1 SNHLY and CDR2 FYNNEI. The CDR3 length is 15 residues. The V and J ends lost 8 bases and 7 bases respectively, with 20 bases between them. The CDR3 sequence: CASAIGGQRVEKLFF. DNA of the CDR3: TGTGCCAGCGCAATCGGGGGGCAACGAGTTGAAAAACTGTTTTTT.

The gene calls are TRBV7-2 and TRBJ2-5; D is undetermined. Trimming took 6 bases from V and 5 from J, leaving 7 bases between them. The CDR3 spans 11 residues. Germline lookup yields CDR1 SGHTA and CDR2 FQGNSA. The CDR3 region is CASSEWETQYF. The CDR3 nucleotides are TGTGCCAGCAGTGAGTGGGAGACCCAGTACTTC.

This clone was detected once. The chain joins TRBV10-3 to TRBJ2-5, with D possibly being TRBD2 (5 bases). This CDR3 spans 13 amino acids. The V and J ends lost 10 bases and 4 bases respectively, with 16 bases between them. From germline, CDR1 is ENHRY and CDR2 SYGVKD. DNA of the CDR3: TGTGCCACTACGACTGGACTCCGAGAGACCCAGTACTTC. Residues: CATTTGLRETQYF.

V gene TRBV5-1 combines with J gene TRBJ2-1; D is ambiguous. The CDR3 is made up of 13 amino acids. Germline V gene data show CDR1 as SGHRS and CDR2 as YFSETQ. V gave up 4 bases and J gave up 10 bases, with 15 bases separating them. In DNA form, the CDR3 reads TGCGCCAGCAGCCCCCCCGTCCCGGGCGAGCAGTTCTTC. It specifies CASSPPVPGEQFF. Together with reference TRBV5-1 and TRBJ2-1, the CDR3 gives the full variable domain: KAGVTQTPRYLIKTRGQQVTLSCSPISGHRSVSWYQQTPGQGLQFLFEYFSETQRNKGNFPGRFSGRQFSNSRSEMNVSTLELGDSALYLCASSPPVPGEQFFGPGTRLTVL.

This clone was recorded a few times. V and J are TRBV6-1 and TRBJ2-1, with 12 positions matching TRBD2. Trimming removed 4 bases from V and 8 bases from J; junction bases left unmatched: 12. This CDR3 spans 17 amino acids. CDR1 MNHNS and CDR2 SASEGT come from the germline V gene. The CDR3 DNA reads as TGTGCCAGCAGTGCATTCCTAGCGGGGGGGCATTCGTATGAGCAGTTCTTC. Translated: CASSAFLAGGHSYEQFF.

This clone was observed at least ten times. The chain links TRBV6-5 to TRBJ2-1; TRBD2 aligns across 9 bases. In germline, CDR1 is MNHEY, CDR2 SVGAGI. Trimming removed 2 bases from V and 9 bases from J; junction bases left unmatched: 5. The CDR3 has 14 residues. CDR3 protein: CASSYQRGASEQFF. As DNA, the CDR3 is TGTGCCAGCAGTTACCAGCGGGGGGCCTCTGAGCAGTTCTTC.

This clone was detected once. This chain links TRBV15 with TRBJ2-5; D gene uncertain. The germline V gene has CDR1 LNHNV and CDR2 YYDKDF (reference sequence). The CDR3 is 14 amino acids. Between the trimmed V and J ends, which lost 0 bases and 4 bases, there was a span of 9 bases. The CDR3 sequence: CATSRDLGIETQYF. In DNA form, the CDR3 reads TGTGCCACCAGCAGAGATTTAGGGATAGAGACCCAGTACTTC.

This clone has a handful of counts. Germline and junction disagree at one end, which may indicate a read error. J is TRBJ2-3 and V is TRBV29-1; a weak D match, TRBD2 (5 bases). Germline V gene data show CDR1 as SQVTM and CDR2 as ANQGSEA. The CDR3 length is 12 residues. The CDR3 loop is CSVGGSRDTQYF. The CDR3, as DNA: TGCAGCGTTGGAGGGAGCAGAGATACGCAGTATTTT.

This clone turned up a few times. This chain connects TRBV19 to TRBJ2-6; TRBD1 matches at 7 bases. The CDR3 covers 17 residues. The V and J ends lost 5 bases and 1 base, in that order; junction bases with no gene match: 8. CDR1 and CDR2 from the germline V gene are LNHDA and SQIVND (reference sequence). The CDR3 DNA reads TGTGCCAGTAGTCGGGGACAGCACTTATCTGGGGCCAACGTCCTGACTTTC. Translating gives CASSRGQHLSGANVLTF.

V gene TRBV6-4 combines with J gene TRBJ1-5; 10 positions agree with TRBD1. The CDR3 sequence is 15 residues long. The trim removed 8 bases at V and 2 bases at J, leaving 6 bases unmatched. Looked up from germline, CDR1 is MRHNA and CDR2 is SNTAGT. CDR3 DNA sequence: TGTGCCAGCGGGACAGGGGCAAGGGGCAATCAGCCCCAGCATTTT. Protein product: CASGTGARGNQPQHF.

The rearrangement joins TRBV11-2 to TRBJ2-3, with D unclear. Germline V lookup: CDR1 SGHAT, CDR2 FQNNGV. The CDR3 is 14 amino acids. Trimming stripped 5 bases from V and 2 bases from J, with 11 bases between. The CDR3 region has the DNA TGTGCCAGCAGCCCCTCAGGATTCACAGATACGCAGTATTTT. This encodes CASSPSGFTDTQYF.

The chain recombines TRBV11-3 with TRBJ2-2; TRBD2 matches at 12 bases. V shed 5 bases, J shed 6 bases, and the junction held 13 bases outside the gene matches. Germline values: CDR1 SGHNT, CDR2 YENEEA. This CDR3 is built from 18 residues. The CDR3: CASSLTSGGPGSPGELFF. CDR3 DNA: TGTGCCAGCAGCCTAACTAGCGGGGGGCCCGGGAGCCCCGGGGAGCTGTTTTTT. The full variable domain, with the rest looked up from reference TRBV11-3 and TRBJ2-2, is EAGVVQSPRYKIIEKKQPVAFWCNPISGHNTLYWYLQNLGQGPELLIRYENEEAVDDSQLPKDRFSAERLKGVDSTLKIQPAELGDSAVYLCASSLTSGGPGSPGELFFGEGSRLTVL.

In its sample, this clone was seen a few times. V is TRBV30 and J is TRBJ2-2; the match to TRBD2 covers 8 bases. This CDR3 comprises 16 residues. The germline V gene encodes CDR1 GTSNPN and CDR2 SVGIG (reference sequence). Trimming cost V 4 bases and J 7 bases; bases outside gene matches: 14. CDR3 loop: CAWTPATSGGVGELFF. As DNA, the CDR3 is TGTGCCTGGACCCCAGCAACATCCGGGGGGGTCGGGGAGCTGTTTTTT.

Here the CDR3 DNA reads TGTGCCAGCGCCTTTGCGAGCGGGGGCACAGATACGCAGTATTTT. Amino acid sequence: CASAFASGGTDTQYF. The chain carries TRBV13 and TRBJ2-3; 7 bases are shared with TRBD2. The CDR3 consists of 15 residues. The V and J ends lost 8 bases and 1 base, in that order; junction bases with no gene match: 9. Germline V lookup: CDR1 PRHDT, CDR2 FYEKMQ (reference sequence).

V usage is TRBV28 and J usage is TRBJ1-5, with 7 bases identical to TRBD1. The germline CDR1 and CDR2 sequences are MDHEN and SYDVKM. V trimming: 6 bases; J trimming: 4 bases; junction bases outside the gene matches: 6. The CDR3 consists of 14 residues. CDR3 DNA sequence: TGTGCCAGCAGGCTGACAGGGAGTAATCAGCCCCAGCATTTT. Protein: CASRLTGSNQPQHF.

The gene calls are TRBV4-2 and TRBJ1-5; no clear D. V lost 0 bases and J lost 2, with 8 bases in between. Germline V gives CDR1 LGHNA, CDR2 YNFKEQ. CDR3 length: 15 residues. In nucleotides, the CDR3 is TGTGCCAGCAGCCAAGATATTCGTGGCAATCAGCCCCAGCATTTT. Translated: CASSQDIRGNQPQHF.

The rearrangement uses TRBV5-1 and TRBJ1-1; no definite D call. This CDR3 has 14 amino acids. Trimming took 1 base from V and 1 from J, leaving 8 bases between them. The V gene's germline CDR1 is SGHRS and CDR2 YFSETQ. The CDR3 DNA is TGCGCCAGCAGCTTGACACCAGAGAACACTGAAGCTTTCTTT. It codes for CASSLTPENTEAFF.

The V gene is TRBV6-5, the J gene TRBJ1-5; D gene unclear. The CDR3 runs to 14 residues. In germline, CDR1 is MNHEY, CDR2 SVGAGI. V lost 4 bases and J lost 9, with 16 bases in between. The CDR3 reads CASSSTLLSGPQHF. The CDR3 nucleotides are TGTGCCAGCAGTTCGACGTTACTGTCAGGGCCCCAGCATTTT.

The chain uses TRBV5-1 and TRBJ2-3, with 11 bases that match TRBD2. With V trimmed by 4 bases and J by 5 bases, 9 bases remained unmatched. The CDR3 runs to 16 residues. Looked up from germline, CDR1 is SGHRS and CDR2 is YFSETQ. This chain's CDR3 is CASSVTSGGRGDTQYF. The CDR3 coding sequence is TGCGCCAGCAGCGTTACTAGCGGGGGAAGAGGAGATACGCAGTATTTT.